This T cell receptor (beta chain) stems from a study of blood T cell repertoires in COVID-19. Study as a whole: From T cells, B-cell-depleted T cells, or PBMCs came the material, which was cDNA or gDNA.

Sequencing used immunoSEQ multiplex PCR; TCRdb keeps in-frame clones, though not all of them. The sample contains about 250,000 clones, over 70% of which appear only once. Looked up from germline, CDR1 is LNHDA and CDR2 is SQIVND (reference sequence). The CDR3 runs 12 residues. V gave up 11 bases and J gave up 3 bases, with 11 bases separating them. Sequences were obtained from peripheral blood. The V call is TRBV19, the J call TRBJ1-5; D perhaps matches TRBD1 (5 bases). This receptor was taken from an elderly woman with acute or convalescent COVID-19. The CDR3 bases are TGTGCCTGCGGACAAACCAATCAGCCCCAGCATTTT. Translating gives CACGQTNQPQHF.